This T cell receptor (beta chain) was captured by sequencing in a study of CXCR3-negative and CXCR3-positive naive CD8 T cells (dated by TCRdb to the late 2010s). Describing the broader study: Approximately 130 million TRB reads were obtained in total, roughly 1.5 +/- 0.3 million reads per library. The diversity and physicochemical repertoire analyses included under 12 donors pooled from two independent experiments. Naive subsets from about 5 donors and memory cells from 3 donors were included in the TRBV-TRBJ cluster analysis. The research as a whole found: Both naive subsets had comparably high repertoire diversity, while memory CD8+ T cells had much lower repertoire diversity. Compared with CXCR3-negative naive cells, CXCR3-positive naive cells had TRB CDR3s with higher hydrophobicity (lower Kidera factor 4), lower energy, and higher strength and volume indices. Freshly isolated PBMCs were used for most assays because CXCR3 expression went down partially after cryopreservation. Similar TRBV-TRBJ usage was shown by naive CXCR3-negative and CXCR3-positive cells from the same donor, whereas distinct patterns were shown by memory cells. Because surface CD5, which is linked to self-reactivity in mice, was comparable between the naive subsets, TCR interaction strength was also inferred from the physicochemical properties of TRB CDR3s.

With regard to this clonotype: No cognate antigen has been identified for it.

The sample was run on a NextSeq 550. The Human TCR Profiling Kit (MiLaboratory) was used to prepare UMI-labeled 5' RACE TRB cDNA libraries. The full amount of extracted RNA was used for cDNA synthesis, and the full amount of resulting cDNA was used for PCR amplification. Libraries were prepared in parallel using an identical number of PCR cycles. The study's processing was this. With a requirement of at least two reads per UMI, MIGEC and MiXCR extracted about 50,000 +/- 10,000 unique UMI-labeled TRB cDNA molecules per library. Each library averaged around 42,000 +/- 9,900 functional in-frame TRB CDR3 nucleotide clonotypes without stop codons. After each sample was downsampled to 5000 UMI-labeled TRB molecules, VDJtools was used to calculate diversity metrics such as normalized Shannon-Wiener and Chao1. Clonotype-size-weighted physicochemical properties of the central five CDR3 residues (interaction energy, strength, volume and Kidera factor 4) were computed in VDJtools. Based on TCRdb reprocessing of the reads, there is one entry per CDR3 protein sequence, and DNA is missing. None of the V and J calls come from the authors' own analysis; TCRdb made them. The table of this sample itemizes over 100,000 distinct CDR3 sequences. The biggest ten clones account for roughly 0.41% of the sample.

For every CD8+ T cell subset, over 250,000 cells were flow-sorted straight into RLT lysis buffer, and each subset was sorted in triplicate. To keep memory contaminants out, a stringent definition of naive CD8+ T cells was applied: CD45RO-CCR7+CD27+CD95-. Peripheral blood mononuclear cells were isolated from buffy coats using standard density gradient centrifugation. Naive CXCR3-negative and CXCR3-positive CD8+ T cells were flow-sorted on a FACSAria III. Total RNA was extracted from sorted cells using an RNeasy Mini Kit. The CDR3 measures 14 amino acids from cysteine to phenylalanine. The record lacks a DNA sequence.

This receptor was taken from a human donor in good health. Some clones in this sample may be carry-over from other donors' samples. The source material was naive CXCR3+ CD8+ T cells from blood. Per the publication, the cell subset or site label means: CD45RO-CCR7+CD27+CD95- naive CD8+ T cells expressing CXCR3 (TNR3+). Rearrangement joined TRBV12-3 or TRBV12-4 to TRBJ1-2; the TCRdb call, TRBD1, lacks DNA for checking. CDR3 loop: CASSFFRQPYGYTF.